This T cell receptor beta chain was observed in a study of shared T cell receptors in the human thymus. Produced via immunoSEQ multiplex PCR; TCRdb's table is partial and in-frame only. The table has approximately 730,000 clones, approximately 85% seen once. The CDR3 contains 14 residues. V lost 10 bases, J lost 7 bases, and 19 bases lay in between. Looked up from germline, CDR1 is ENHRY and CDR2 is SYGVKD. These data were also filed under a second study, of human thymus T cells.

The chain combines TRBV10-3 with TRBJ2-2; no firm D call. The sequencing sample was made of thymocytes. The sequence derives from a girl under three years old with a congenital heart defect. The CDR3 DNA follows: TGTGCCACCCGCTTAGAGACACGCAGCGGGGAGCTGTTTTTT. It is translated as CATRLETRSGELFF.